These 2 T cell receptor beta chains were all obtained from the same sample, sequenced in a study of T-cell reconstitution after alpha-beta-depleted transplantation in children. Molecular barcoding with unique molecular identifiers was used for the TCRbeta library. TCRdb called the PCR reads again in MiXCR, with one record for every CDR3 protein. The sample shows about 300,000 distinct CDR3 sequences, 10% of them seen only once. Material: PBMCs, obtained before TCRalphabeta/CD19-depleted stem cell transplant. Source of these receptors: a boy under two years old with acute myeloid leukemia, due to receive a stem cell transplant.

This clonotype was detected many times. The chain employs TRBV7-2 and TRBJ1-6; D unclear. This CDR3 comprises 13 residues. CDR1 SGHTA and CDR2 FQGNSA come from the germline V gene. Trimming shortened V by 4 bases and J by 7 bases, and 8 bases separated the two germline ends. CDR3 protein: CASSSDPNSPLHF. The CDR3 bases are TGTGCCAGCAGCTCTGACCCGAATTCACCCCTCCACTTT. Full variable domain (outside the CDR3, taken from reference TRBV7-2 and TRBJ1-6): GAGVSQSPSNKVTEKGKDVELRCDPISGHTALYWYRQSLGQGLEFLIYFQGNSAPDKSGLPSDRFSAERTGGSVSTLTIQRTQQEDSAVYLCASSSDPNSPLHFGNGTRLTVT.

This clonotype was found many times. The rearrangement uses TRBV12-5 and TRBJ2-2, with TRBD2 matching over 8 bases. CDR3 length: 15 amino acids. V trimming: 7 bases; J trimming: 4 bases; junction bases outside the gene matches: 8. The germline CDR1 and CDR2 sequences are LGHNT and FRNRAP. The CDR3 DNA reads TGTGCTAGTGTGGCCGACAGCGGGAGCACCGGGGAGCTGTTTTTT. It translates to CASVADSGSTGELFF.